This T cell receptor (beta chain) came from a study of shared clonotypes between healthy human individuals. Study at large: A donor's plate count was three for CD4 naive and three for CD4 memory; CD8 naive had two and CD8 memory one.

The CDR3 length is 12 residues. V lost 6 bases and J 7 bases, leaving 10 bases between the germline ends. CDR1 is MNHEY and CDR2 is SMNVEV in the germline V gene (reference sequence). On this clone itself: Within the sample, other DNA sequences also encode this same CDR3.

A deep-level run was used for the assay. Methods used by the authors: Because ImmunoSEQ provided only junction sequences with no quality scores, the filtering differed. TCRdb's copy holds only in-frame clones and misses some; the assay was immunoSEQ multiplex PCR. D and trimming were read from the DNA, whereas the V and J calls and clone size are those reported in that table. The sample lists approximately 710,000 clones, about 90% occurring once. CD8 memory merged CD45RO+ with CCR7-negative CD45RA+ TemRA cells. The rearrangement uses TRBV27 and TRBJ1-5; unclear D gene. The sample comprised memory CD8+ T cells from PBMCs. Noted subset: CD45RO+ cells pooled with CCR7-negative TemRA cells. The receptor comes from a man between 18 and 35 years old in good health. Some clones in this sample may be carry-over from other donors' samples. The CDR3: CASSLVGQPQHF. CDR3 DNA: TGTGCCAGCAGCCTAGTAGGGCAGCCCCAGCATTTT.